This TCR beta chain was identified in a study of cytomegalovirus exposure and HLA in healthy donors (dated by TCRdb to 2016 to 2017). Study-wide context: In an earlier analysis of under 750 of the donors, 276 Gb of sequence data and 100 million or so unique TCR beta sequences from about 190 million T cells were reported. Roughly 320 gigabases of sequencing data and around 80 million unique TCR sequences made up an early release that covered nearly 650 HLA-typed donors. Roughly 5 DR-DQ haplotypes were handled as single units for association and clustering, since linkage in the cohort was strong. The T cell repertoires of some 670 subjects were profiled by immunosequencing and related to cytomegalovirus serostatus. Along with the 666-subject first cohort, a separate validation cohort of some 130 different subjects was used. A later analysis re-analyzed previously published TCR beta repertoires from approximately 700 donors and added high-resolution HLA genotyping to study TCR occurrence patterns. Alongside the repertoire data, information on donor age, sex, ethnicity and CMV serostatus was compiled. Rather than drawing on any new phenotypic data, the later analysis identified candidate immune exposures from TCR beta sequences and the way those sequences occurred across donors. HLA typing included class I and class II loci at four-digit resolution. Typing coverage varied by locus: roughly 629-640 donors for A, B, C, DRB1 and DQB1; roughly 520 for DQA1; over 600 for DPA1; some 470 for DPB1. To decide whether each TCR beta V gene segment behaved as functional or pseudogenic, an earlier analysis of approximately 590 of the donors relied on high-throughput TCR beta sequencing. Among around 400 genotyped donors of the cohort, an average of approximately 220,000 unique TCR beta nucleotide sequences was sequenced per donor, of which about 19% were non-productive. The study combined high-throughput TCR immunosequencing, statistical association of individual TCRs with disease status, and machine learning to predict cytomegalovirus infection status. All discovery cohort repertoires had been generated using a single sequencing platform. Of the roughly 400 genotyped donors, less than 85% were placed in the genetic ancestry cluster associated with self-reported Caucasian donors. The study aimed to test whether cataloging public T cell receptors could reveal signatures of past pathogen exposure. In a later genetic analysis, genome-wide SNP genotypes for about 60% of the 666 donors were used, and that subset was treated as a discovery cohort. Study-wide conclusions, independent of this receptor: Most CMV-associated TCR beta chains appeared to be HLA-restricted in a later analysis, and the HLA associations seemed to be driven largely by CMV exposure. A later genetic analysis reported fewer N-insertions in productive TCRs among donors in an Asian-associated ancestry cluster than the 666-donor mean. A few of the identified cytomegalovirus-associated TCR beta chains were confirmed in vitro to be specific for cytomegalovirus antigens. In a later genetic analysis, a missense DCLRE1C variant was associated with V-gene and J-gene trimming of TCR beta chains, and the association was replicated in an independent cohort. Broadly in line with IMGT annotations, most TCR beta V segments showed up in productive rearrangements about 87% or about 30% of the time in an earlier analysis of roughly 590 of the donors. The earlier analysis of nearly 600 of the donors excluded roughly 16 rarely observed V segments, including chromosome 9 orphons, because counts were too low. Strong co-occurrence of HLA alleles, especially DR and DQ, made assigning TCR associations to individual alleles difficult. In a later analysis, HLA-associated TCR beta chains were found to be more clonally expanded and to have lower generation probabilities than equally common non-associated chains. While some public TCRs were present in many individuals, most TCR sequences turned up only very rarely across donors. A further reported finding was that TCR beta sequences accurately predicted the HLA-A and HLA-B alleles for most subjects in the first cohort. The study gave a list of 150 to 200 TCR beta chains associated with cytomegalovirus. This cohort had only TCR beta chains sequenced, and the lack of alpha or paired-chain data limited which features could be detected. Correlated functional status among segregating V segments might be attributable to linkage disequilibrium, but an unknown experimental factor could not be ruled out. A cluster of highly shared sequence variants was judged likely to be a technical artifact of the sequencing pipeline. Some IMGT-functional V segments, including TRBV6-2 and TRBV6-3, could not be distinguished by the 87-base-pair reads and were therefore excluded. In a later analysis, the rate of TCR association differed among HLA loci, with DRB1 alleles having the most associated TCRs and HLA-C alleles having the fewest. CMV serostatus was the only immune exposure information available for the cohort. Cytomegalovirus status was reported to be diagnosed by the classifier with high specificity and sensitivity in both the original and validation cohorts. It was suggested by the authors that the approach could potentially be generalized to other disease states and immunological phenotypes. Roughly uniform sequencing depth across donors was assumed in presence/absence analyses, although this assumption may not hold. At a false discovery rate of 0.05, a later analysis linked 15,000 to 20,000 TCR beta sequences to specific HLA alleles. A later analysis reported that several top co-occurrence clusters appeared linked to parvovirus B19, influenza, CMV and Epstein-Barr virus. HLA typing was unavailable for some donors at each locus, so association tests used only the typed subset.

In regard to this clone: No cognate antigen has been identified for it. No base-level quality is on record; no much larger clone is a single base apart.

Library construction relied on the immunoSEQ multiplex PCR assay. For the multiplex PCR, a mixture combining 60 forward primers for TCR Vbeta segments and 13 reverse primers for TCR Jbeta segments was used. The CDR3 region of rearranged TCR beta genes was amplified from genomic DNA with a multiplex PCR assay. On the Illumina HiSeq System, the amplified TCR beta libraries were sequenced as 87-base-pair reads. The paper's processing steps were these. Across the 670 or so repertoires, a later analysis counted roughly 77 million unique TCR beta chains, approximately 12 million of which were shared by at least two donors. A nearest-neighbor algorithm error-corrected the raw reads and collapsed the reads into unique sequences, merging closely related sequences to remove PCR and sequencing errors. Alignment of CDR3 sequences to IMGT reference sequences was used to assign V, D and J gene segments. For a sequence to be retained, a match of at least six nucleotides was required to both a V gene segment and a J gene segment. Rearrangements were classified as productive when the CDR3 lacked stop codons and remained in frame with V and J, and all other rearrangements were classified as non-productive. Following IMGT convention, CDR3 was defined as the stretch from the second conserved V-encoded cysteine to the conserved J-encoded phenylalanine. The earlier analysis of some 580 of the donors excluded any sequence lacking an unambiguous match to a single V gene segment. In an earlier analysis of a few hundred of the donors, a V segment was called functional when productive rearrangements were above 56.7%, and segregating when the standard deviation between donors exceeded 5%. A statistical classification framework was built to diagnose cytomegalovirus status from the catalog of TCR beta chain sequences. In a later analysis, V and J genes were assigned by comparing TCR nucleotide sequences against IMGT/GENE-DB human TR gene sequences. In a later analysis, CDR3 sequences and most-parsimonious VDJ recombination scenarios were assigned using the TCRdist pipeline. A later analysis defined each TCR beta chain by its CDR3 amino acid sequence plus V-gene family, and excluded reads lacking a unique V-gene family. In a later analysis, fewer than 650 highly shared, low-generation-probability nucleotide sequences were removed to address suspected cross-contamination and a sequencing artifact. In a later analysis, a clonal expansion index for each public chain was calculated from normalized within-repertoire ranks of inferred template counts. In a later analysis, generation probabilities were computed with a VDJ recombination model fitted to out-of-frame rearrangements, and the resulting probabilities were checked against IGoR. In a later analysis, hypergeometric tests were used to score TCR-TCR, TCR-HLA and TCR-CMV co-occurrence, with a repertoire-size bias correction applied to TCR pairs. A later analysis estimated false discovery rates by permuting HLA or CMV assignments 20 times. A later analysis grouped co-occurring TCRs with DBSCAN, adding TCRdist sequence similarity when clustering within HLA-allele-positive subsets. For co-occurrence clustering, repertoires with fewer than 30,000 or more than 120,000 public chains were excluded, along with roughly 5 repertoires with anomalous nucleotide sharing. This immuneACCESS table, as held by TCRdb, lists in-frame sequences with V and J called but not all clones. Of the missing ones, under half trace to an unresolved V gene in checked studies; the others have no known cause. V and J calls and clone size are those listed in that table; D and trimming were worked out from the DNA. The sample table records fewer than 90,000 clones; roughly 83% of these occur just once. The ten largest clones capture roughly 14% of the sample.

From cysteine to phenylalanine, the CDR3 is 15 amino acids long. Only the CDR3 DNA is retained, 45 bases long and in frame from the first base. Sequences SGHRS (CDR1) and YFSETQ (CDR2) are obtained from the germline V gene. Trimming removed 4 bases from V and 6 bases from J; the gene matches leave 9 bases unexplained. The cohort comprised several hundred healthy bone marrow donors. Cohort members were all nominally healthy when sampled, although unrecorded immune exposures were likely present. The donor tested CMV seropositive and was one of the 289 seropositive cohort members. Every donor gave a peripheral blood sample, and the peripheral blood mononuclear cells from that sample were used for TCR beta sequencing. Genomic DNA was extracted from the blood cell samples with the Qiagen DNeasy Blood Extraction Kit.

The sequence is built from TRBV5-1 and TRBJ2-7; 11 bases in between match TRBD1. Material for sequencing was PBMCs. This TCR derives from a woman in her 40s in good health and CMV-seropositive. The CDR3: CASSSTGTGGLEQYF. The base sequence is TGCGCCAGCAGCAGCACAGGGACAGGGGGTCTCGAGCAGTACTTC.